These 21 T cell receptor beta chains originate from one sample sequenced in a study of metastatic and nonmetastatic thyroid tumors. TCRdb re-analyzed the PCR reads using MiXCR. The sample lists 7,000 to 8,500 clones, 30% to 40% occurring once. Before thyroid surgery, none of the patients had received any treatment. Material: tumor tissue. The receptors were gathered from a female donor with papillary thyroid cancer or a benign thyroid nodule (not recorded which). Some clones in this sample may be carry-over from other donors' samples.

Judged by abundance, this clone is medium-sized. The genes are TRBV28 and TRBJ2-7; D may match TRBD1 or TRBD2 (5 bases each). Trimming stripped 3 bases from V and 3 bases from J, with 12 bases between. Germline CDR1 and CDR2: MDHEN and SYDVKM. CDR3 length: 14 residues. The CDR3 here is CASSFWGRNYEQYF. CDR3 DNA sequence: TGTGCCAGCAGTTTTTGGGGACGGAACTACGAGCAGTACTTC. The full variable domain, in which reference TRBV28 and TRBJ2-7 provide the parts outside the CDR3, is DVKVTQSSRYLVKRTGEKVFLECVQDMDHENMFWYRQDPGLGLRLIYFSYDVKMKEKGDIPEGYSVSREKKERFSLILESASTNQTSMYLCASSFWGRNYEQYFGPGTRLTVT.

This clone is medium-sized within its sample. The rearrangement joins TRBV11-1 to TRBJ2-5; tentatively, D is TRBD1 (6 bases). Looked up from germline, CDR1 is SGHAT and CDR2 is FQDESV (reference sequence). The CDR3 length is 14 residues. Trimming cost V 5 bases and J 0 bases, with 10 bases left between them. CDR3 in DNA: TGTGCCAGCAGCCGGGACACGTACCAAGAGACCCAGTACTTC. It encodes CASSRDTYQETQYF. The full variable domain, its missing parts supplied by reference TRBV11-1 and TRBJ2-5, is EAEVAQSPRYKITEKSQAVAFWCDPISGHATLYWYRQILGQGPELLVQFQDESVVDDSQLPKDRFSAERLKGVDSTLKIQPAELGDSAMYLCASSRDTYQETQYFGPGTRLLVL.

By share, this clone counts as medium-sized. This chain uses TRBV20-1 with TRBJ1-2; 7 bases fit TRBD1. Germline CDR1 reads DFQATT; CDR2 reads SNEGSKA (reference sequence). This CDR3 is built from 12 residues. The junction had 3 bases not matched to a gene; V was cut back by 4 bases and J by 4 bases. This CDR3 reads CSATRDSYGYTF. CDR3 nucleotide sequence: TGCAGTGCTACCCGGGACAGCTATGGCTACACCTTC.

The chain is built from TRBV4-1 and TRBJ1-5; the match to TRBD1 covers 7 bases. This CDR3 has 15 amino acids. Trimming took 0 bases from V and 7 from J; bases not matched to a gene: 6. Germline-derived CDR1 and CDR2 are MGHRA and YSYEKL. For the CDR3, the DNA is TGCGCCAGCAGCCAAGACCAGGGGGGGGTCCAGCCCCAGCATTTT. Translated: CASSQDQGGVQPQHF.

Comments on this clone: Likely a read error: the CDR3 ends without its conserved phenylalanine or tryptophan. The limits of the CDR3 on the DNA are not certain, so only TCRdb's listed CDR3 is given. V gene TRBV9 combines with J gene TRBJ2-6; TRBD1, the table's D call, was not compared with the DNA. Germline V gene sequence: CDR1 SGDLS, CDR2 YYNGEE. The CDR3 spans 9 residues, counting both ends. The CDR3 sequence is CASSVATGQ.

The genes are TRBV9 and TRBJ2-2; D is unresolved. This CDR3 has 13 residues. Germline values: CDR1 SGDLS, CDR2 YYNGEE. The V and J ends lost 0 bases and 5 bases respectively, with 5 bases between them. The CDR3: CASSVDLTGELFF. For the CDR3, the DNA is TGTGCCAGCAGCGTAGACTTGACCGGGGAGCTGTTTTTT. Full variable domain (missing parts from reference TRBV9 and TRBJ2-2): DSGVTQTPKHLITATGQRVTLRCSPRSGDLSVYWYQQSLDQGLQFLIQYYNGEERAKGNILERFSAQQFPDLHSELNLSSLELGDSALYFCASSVDLTGELFFGEGSRLTVL.

The genes are TRBV12-3 or TRBV12-4 and TRBJ2-1, with TRBD2 matching 9 bases. CDR3 length: 14 amino acids. V trimming: 6 bases; J trimming: 7 bases; junction bases outside the gene matches: 7. DNA of the CDR3: TGTGCCAGCAGCCTTAGCGGGAGAGAAAATGAGCAGTTCTTC. This sequence encodes CASSLSGRENEQFF.

This clone was seen a few times. The chain couples TRBV6-2 or TRBV6-3 to TRBJ1-2, with no clear D. V lost 5 bases to trimming and J lost 7 bases, with 8 bases between them. CDR1 is MNHEY, CDR2 SVGEGT, per germline. The CDR3 has 11 amino acids. This CDR3 is CASSRDLGYTF. The CDR3 DNA reads as TGTGCCAGCAGTAGAGACCTTGGCTACACCTTC.

In its sample, this clone is medium-sized (0.01 to 0.1%). The chain joins TRBV19 to TRBJ2-1; unclear D gene. The CDR3 covers 14 residues. The V end was cut by 7 bases, the J end by 2 bases, with 12 bases between. Germline V CDR1 and CDR2: LNHDA, SQIVND (reference sequence). CDR3: CASNRRGTYNEQFF. The CDR3 DNA follows: TGTGCCAGTAACCGGAGAGGCACCTACAATGAGCAGTTCTTC.

The chain has TRBV5-1 and TRBJ1-2; D not resolved. The CDR3 totals 15 residues. The ends were cut back, 1 base at V and 0 bases at J, with 10 bases in the middle. Germline values: CDR1 SGHRS, CDR2 YFSETQ. The CDR3 is CASSLLAGANYGYTF. The CDR3 DNA follows: TGCGCCAGCAGCTTGTTGGCCGGCGCTAACTATGGCTACACCTTC. The whole variable domain, remainder taken from reference TRBV5-1 and TRBJ1-2, is KAGVTQTPRYLIKTRGQQVTLSCSPISGHRSVSWYQQTPGQGLQFLFEYFSETQRNKGNFPGRFSGRQFSNSRSEMNVSTLELGDSALYLCASSLLAGANYGYTFGSGTRLTVV.

This clone counts as medium-sized. The chain couples TRBV27 to TRBJ1-2; D call uncertain. The V gene lost 5 bases and the J gene lost 8 bases, with 15 bases spanning the gap. The germline V gene has CDR1 MNHEY and CDR2 SMNVEV (reference sequence). The CDR3 runs 13 residues. The CDR3 DNA reads TGTGCCAGCAGTCCTAACAGTAGGGAGGGCTACACCTTC. Its protein product is CASSPNSREGYTF.

This rearrangement joins TRBV11-3 to TRBJ1-4, with 8 bases aligning to TRBD1. Trimming removed 3 bases from V and 4 bases from J; junction bases left unmatched: 4. The CDR3 has 15 residues. CDR1 and CDR2 (germline): SGHNT, YENEEA. The chain's CDR3 is CASSFGQGRNEKLFF. The CDR3 DNA reads TGTGCCAGCAGCTTCGGACAGGGACGTAATGAAAAACTGTTTTTT.

Only a few counts were recorded for this clone. This rearrangement joins TRBV24-1 to TRBJ2-1, with 11 bases identical to TRBD2. Looked up from germline, CDR1 is KGHDR and CDR2 is SFDVKD. The CDR3 is 16 residues long. The V segment lost 3 bases and the J segment 12 bases; nucleotides outside the gene matches: 12. The CDR3 spells CATSDLGTSGEGVQFF. The CDR3 region has the DNA TGTGCCACCAGTGATCTCGGGACTAGCGGCGAGGGGGTGCAGTTCTTC.

Worth noting for this clone: Mismatch with germline at one junction end may stem from a read error. The chain couples TRBV11-2 to TRBJ2-1; 10 nucleotides agree with TRBD1. The CDR3 has 12 amino acids. Germline-derived CDR1 and CDR2 are SGHAT and FQNNGV. CDR3 in amino acids: CASSLMGTGVTF. CDR3 sequence (DNA): TGTGCCAGCAGCTTAATGGGGACAGGGGTGACCTTC. Together with reference TRBV11-2 and TRBJ2-1, the CDR3 gives the full variable domain: EAGVAQSPRYKIIEKRQSVAFWCNPISGHATLYWYQQILGQGPKLLIQFQNNGVVDDSQLPKDRFSAERLKGVDSTLKIQPAKLEDSAVYLCASSLMGTGVTFGPGTRLTVL.

This clone was counted a few times. V gene TRBV6-1 combines with J gene TRBJ2-7; no clear D gene. The V end was cut by 5 bases, the J end by 0 bases, with 14 bases between. The CDR3 extends over 15 amino acids. CDR1 and CDR2 from the germline V gene are MNHNS and SASEGT. The chain's CDR3 is CASSRDLRGSYEQYF. The CDR3 DNA reads TGTGCCAGCAGTCGCGACCTCCGAGGCTCCTACGAGCAGTACTTC.

In its sample, this clone is medium-sized. J is TRBJ1-6 and V is TRBV18; 7 bases align to TRBD1. This CDR3 contains 15 residues. Germline loops: CDR1 KGHSH, CDR2 LQKENI. V lost 3 bases and J lost 6; bases outside the gene matches: 5. The DNA for the CDR3 is TGTGCCAGCTCACCGAGGGACAGTCCTAATTCACCCCTCCACTTT. It yields the protein CASSPRDSPNSPLHF.

The chain employs TRBV2 and TRBJ1-2; D might be TRBD1 (6 bases). Germline assignment: CDR1 SNHLY and CDR2 FYNNEI. There are 14 residues in the CDR3. The germline V and J ends were trimmed by 6 bases and 5 bases, with 16 bases remaining between them. The CDR3 DNA reads TGTGCCAGCAGAAGGACAGTTACGACTTATGGCTACACCTTC. Its translation is CASRRTVTTYGYTF.

This clone has a handful of counts. This chain links TRBV6-1 with TRBJ1-6; D uncertain. Germline CDR1 reads MNHNS; CDR2 reads SASEGT. The CDR3 extends over 17 amino acids. V was trimmed by 5 bases and J by 7 bases, leaving 21 bases between them. CDR3 residues: CASSPPRTGKGNSPLHF. In DNA form, the CDR3 reads TGTGCCAGCAGTCCCCCTAGGACGGGCAAAGGAAATTCACCCCTCCACTTT.

By share of the sample, this clone is medium-sized. This chain links TRBV4-3 with TRBJ1-6; 9 nucleotides agree with TRBD1. In germline, CDR1 is LGHNA, CDR2 YSLEER. With V trimmed by 4 bases and J by 9 bases, 4 bases remained unmatched. This CDR3 spans 14 amino acids. The DNA of the CDR3 is TGCGCCAGCAGCCTCCGGGACAGGGTTTCACCCCTCCACTTT. Amino acid sequence: CASSLRDRVSPLHF.

This clone is judged medium-sized. The rearrangement links TRBV6-1 to TRBJ1-4; D is uncertain. V gave up 8 bases and J gave up 8 bases, with 15 bases separating them. Germline-derived CDR1 and CDR2 are MNHNS and SASEGT. This CDR3 contains 13 residues. Here the CDR3 reads CASGKTDAEKLFF. DNA for the CDR3: TGTGCCAGCGGTAAGACCGACGCCGAAAAACTGTTTTTT.

V is TRBV5-1 and J is TRBJ1-3; a possible D gene is TRBD1 (5 bases). V lost 4 bases to trimming and J lost 1 base, with 9 bases between them. The CDR3 has 14 residues. CDR1 and CDR2 (germline): SGHRS, YFSETQ. The CDR3 region has the DNA TGCGCCAGCAGCCTAGGGGTATCTGGAAACACCATATATTTT. Its translation: CASSLGVSGNTIYF. Full variable domain (outside the CDR3, taken from reference TRBV5-1 and TRBJ1-3): KAGVTQTPRYLIKTRGQQVTLSCSPISGHRSVSWYQQTPGQGLQFLFEYFSETQRNKGNFPGRFSGRQFSNSRSEMNVSTLELGDSALYLCASSLGVSGNTIYFGEGSWLTVV.